A single sample gave rise to the 8 T cell receptor beta chains below, sequenced in a study of blood T cell repertoires in COVID-19. Method: immunoSEQ multiplex PCR; TCRdb's copy keeps in-frame clones and lacks some. The sample shows roughly 250,000 clones, approximately 82% of them seen only once. Sequencing was performed on peripheral blood. The receptors originated from a woman aged 80 or over with active or convalescent COVID-19.

The chain joins TRBV3-1 (or the pseudogene TRBV3-2) to TRBJ2-1; 7 positions match TRBD1. The CDR3 is made up of 17 amino acids. The germline V gene encodes CDR1 LGHDT and CDR2 YNNKEL (reference sequence). Losses at the gene ends were 0 bases for V and 5 bases for J; bases not matched to a gene: 10. The CDR3 bases are TGTGCCAGCAGCCAAGATAGCCCCAGGGGGATTAACAATGAGCAGTTCTTC. Protein: CASSQDSPRGINNEQFF.

This clone appeared a single time. The V call is TRBV6-5, the J call TRBJ1-5, with 9 bases matching TRBD1. V lost 6 bases and J lost 5; bases outside the gene matches: 5. The CDR3 is 14 residues long. CDR1 is MNHEY, CDR2 SVGAGI, per germline. The CDR3 DNA reads as TGTGCCAGCAGCCCCGACAGGGGGTATCAGCCCCAGCATTTT. Translated, it gives CASSPDRGYQPQHF.

The V gene is TRBV5-1, the J gene TRBJ1-2; 10 bases agree with TRBD1. Germline V CDR1 and CDR2: SGHRS, YFSETQ. The CDR3 consists of 15 residues. V lost 4 bases and J lost 5; bases outside the gene matches: 8. The CDR3, as DNA: TGCGCCAGCAGCCAGACCGGGACAGGGGCTTATGGCTACACCTTC. Residues: CASSQTGTGAYGYTF.

This clone has only a few counts. J is TRBJ1-5 and V is TRBV10-1, with D maybe TRBD1 (5 bases). V was trimmed by 2 bases and J by 5 bases, leaving 10 bases between them. Germline CDR1 WNHNN, CDR2 SYGVQD (reference sequence). This CDR3 region has 14 residues. The CDR3 loop reads CASSEGQGYQPQHF. The CDR3 DNA reads as TGCGCCAGCAGTGAGGGCCAGGGTTATCAGCCCCAGCATTTT.

This clone was observed once. V and J are TRBV7-6 and TRBJ1-4, with TRBD1 identical over 7 bases. CDR1 and CDR2 from the germline V gene are SGHVS and FNYEAQ. This CDR3 contains 16 residues. Unmatched junction bases numbered 10, after V lost 5 bases and J lost 4 bases. In DNA, the CDR3 is TGTGCCAGCAGCCTGCGGCCGGGACAGATTAATGAAAAACTGTTTTTT. It codes for CASSLRPGQINEKLFF.

The chain uses TRBV11-2 and TRBJ2-7; 11 positions agree with TRBD2. Trimming cost V 4 bases and J 3 bases; bases outside gene matches: 5. The germline V gene encodes CDR1 SGHAT and CDR2 FQNNGV. The CDR3 contains 15 residues. CDR3 DNA sequence: TGTGCCAGCAGCTCGACTAGCGGGGTGGTCTACGAGCAGTACTTC. Its translation: CASSSTSGVVYEQYF.

The chain is built from TRBV19 and TRBJ2-7; 7 bases align to TRBD1. The CDR3 length is 15 residues. Losses at the gene ends were 5 bases for V and 2 bases for J; bases not matched to a gene: 9. Per the germline V gene, CDR1 is LNHDA and CDR2 is SQIVND (reference sequence). The CDR3 loop reads CASSHRQGRTYEQYF. DNA for the CDR3: TGTGCCAGTAGTCACCGACAGGGTCGAACCTACGAGCAGTACTTC.

This chain connects TRBV3-1 (or the pseudogene TRBV3-2) to TRBJ1-2; D is ambiguous. There are 13 residues in the CDR3. The germline V and J ends were trimmed by 4 bases and 5 bases, with 11 bases remaining between them. Germline V lookup: CDR1 LGHDT, CDR2 YNNKEL (reference sequence). CDR3: CASSPGFGYGYTF. The CDR3 DNA reads as TGTGCCAGCAGCCCCGGTTTCGGGTATGGCTACACCTTC.